This TCR beta chain came from a study of vaccination effects on CD4 cells after COVID-19. General study findings and limits: Clonal contraction was marked in infection- and vaccine-induced clones late after vaccination. Common cold coronavirus cross-reactivity was shown by only 1 of 255 vaccine-induced clones in healthy vaccinees.

Note on this clone: The antigen remains unidentified.

Under the ViraFEST assay, PBMC were stimulated with viral peptide pools so that antigen-specific CD4+ T cells expanded. Sequencing was performed afterwards. Isolation of CD4+ T cells took place after 10 days of culture. Negative nucleocapsid antibody tests before and after vaccination confirmed no previous SARS-CoV-2 infection. PBMC cultures contained two million cells per well, 8.5 to 10 IU/ml IL-2 and 10 ug/ml peptides. In the cultures, half the medium was exchanged for IL-2 medium on days 3 and 7. Looked up from germline, CDR1 is LNHDA and CDR2 is SQIVND (reference sequence). The CDR3 is made up of 15 amino acids. Trimming removed 9 bases from V and 6 bases from J; junction bases left unmatched: 10. The repertoire was sequenced with immunoSEQ multiplex PCR; TCRdb's copy has only in-frame clones and lacks some. The table shows about 63,000 clones, with less than 80% occurring only once.

The sequence derives from a human donor who received a COVID-19 vaccine. This specimen was CD4+ T cells from PBMCs cultured with HCoV-OC43 spike peptides, taken before COVID-19 vaccination. Indicated subset: HCoV-OC43 spike overlapping peptide pool stimulation. The chain has TRBV19 and TRBJ1-4; 10 bases are shared with TRBD1. CDR3 loop: CASYHPGTGDEKLFF. As DNA, the CDR3 is TGTGCCAGCTACCACCCCGGGACAGGGGATGAAAAACTGTTTTTT.